This T cell receptor beta chain was sequenced in a study of cytomegalovirus exposure and HLA in healthy donors. The wider study: A later analysis reported the roughly 120 validation repertoires used the same platform as the 550 to 800 first-cohort repertoires.

Clones were sequenced by immunoSEQ multiplex PCR, and TCRdb holds only the in-frame ones, with some missing. The sample lists approximately 180,000 clones; approximately 85% were seen once. The CDR3 extends over 18 amino acids. Trimming removed 0 bases from V and 6 bases from J; junction bases left unmatched: 15. The study's findings and limits: Specificity of a few CMV-associated chains for CMV antigens was verified in vitro.

On this clone: As yet, its antigen is unknown.

The sequencing input was PBMCs. The TCR sequence derives from a young woman in good health and CMV-seronegative. This chain joins TRBV5-3 and TRBJ1-2; 9 bases map to TRBD1. TRBV5-3 is identified as an open reading frame with a role that is uncertain. CDR3 loop: CARSLVGQGSWALDGYTF. CDR3 coding DNA: TGTGCCAGAAGCTTGGTGGGACAGGGTAGTTGGGCCCTAGATGGCTACACCTTC.